The 14 T cell receptor beta chains presented below share a single source sample, sequenced in a study of blood T cell repertoires in COVID-19. Using immunoSEQ multiplex PCR, the repertoire was profiled, and TCRdb retains in-frame clones only, with some absent. The sample lists some 260,000 clones, approximately 86% occurring once. Sequenced material: peripheral blood. The origin of the receptors is a woman older than 75 with active or convalescent COVID-19.

This clone has more than one count but fewer than ten. The V gene is TRBV19, the J gene TRBJ1-5; a possible D gene is TRBD1 (5 bases). V lost 2 bases and J 2 bases, leaving 10 bases between the germline ends. CDR3 length equals 15 residues. CDR1 and CDR2 from the germline V gene are LNHDA and SQIVND (reference sequence). CDR3 in DNA: TGTGCCAGTAGTATACAGGGTGAGGGCAATCAGCCCCAGCATTTT. The encoded protein is CASSIQGEGNQPQHF.

V gene TRBV3-1 (or the pseudogene TRBV3-2) combines with J gene TRBJ2-1, with 13 nucleotides matching TRBD2. This CDR3 has 16 amino acids. CDR1 is LGHDT and CDR2 is YNNKEL in the germline V gene (reference sequence). J was trimmed by 9 bases and V by 7 bases; bases with no gene match: 12. In DNA form, the CDR3 reads TGTGCCAGCACCCTCACGGGACTAGCGGGATCTGGTGAGCAGTTCTTC. Its translation is CASTLTGLAGSGEQFF.

This chain uses TRBV28 with TRBJ1-1, with TRBD1 identical over 9 bases. Germline CDR1 and CDR2: MDHEN and SYDVKM. The CDR3 is 11 residues long. The V and J ends lost 10 bases and 7 bases, in that order; junction bases with no gene match: 4. The CDR3 reads CATNRGLEAFF. In nucleotides, the CDR3 is TGTGCCACAAACAGGGGGCTTGAAGCTTTCTTT. The full variable domain, completed using reference TRBV28 and TRBJ1-1, is DVKVTQSSRYLVKRTGEKVFLECVQDMDHENMFWYRQDPGLGLRLIYFSYDVKMKEKGDIPEGYSVSREKKERFSLILESASTNQTSMYLCATNRGLEAFFGQGTRLTVV.

The chain recombines TRBV30 with TRBJ1-3; D is ambiguous. CDR3 length equals 15 residues. The germline V and J ends were trimmed by 3 bases and 0 bases, with 12 bases remaining between them. Germline lookup yields CDR1 GTSNPN and CDR2 SVGIG (reference sequence). The DNA of the CDR3 is TGTGCCTGGAGGTCACGGGGTCTCTCTGGAAACACCATATATTTT. Amino acid sequence: CAWRSRGLSGNTIYF. The full variable domain, rest sourced from reference TRBV30 and TRBJ1-3, is SQTIHQWPATLVQPVGSPLSLECTVEGTSNPNLYWYRQAAGRGLQLLFYSVGIGQISSEVPQNLSASRPQDRQFILSSKKLLLSDSGFYLCAWRSRGLSGNTIYFGEGSWLTVV.

The rearrangement uses TRBV19 and TRBJ1-5, with D possibly TRBD1 on 5 matching bases. This CDR3 comprises 15 residues. The germline V gene has CDR1 LNHDA and CDR2 SQIVND (reference sequence). With 1 base removed from V and 5 bases from J, the gap between germline ends came to 12 bases. The CDR3 here is CASSIVWGDDQPQHF. DNA for the CDR3: TGTGCCAGTAGTATAGTTTGGGGGGATGATCAGCCCCAGCATTTT.

V is TRBV27 and J is TRBJ1-2; TRBD1 might be the D (6 bases). V was trimmed by 5 bases and J by 6 bases, leaving 16 bases between them. Germline-derived CDR1 and CDR2 are MNHEY and SMNVEV (reference sequence). This CDR3 contains 14 residues. The CDR3 sequence is CASSQFRGVHGYTF. The CDR3 DNA follows: TGTGCCAGCAGTCAGTTCAGGGGAGTCCATGGCTACACCTTC.

The chain couples TRBV27 to TRBJ1-1; TRBD1 aligns across 9 bases. The CDR3 is 16 amino acids. Germline V gene data show CDR1 as MNHEY and CDR2 as SMNVEV (reference sequence). Germline trimming cut 7 bases from V and 2 bases from J; bases unmatched to any gene: 11. The CDR3: CASTTLRDRENTEAFF. The CDR3 DNA reads TGTGCCAGCACCACCCTCCGGGACAGGGAAAACACTGAAGCTTTCTTT.

The CDR3 spells CASSVVTGRSYYEQYF. The CDR3 DNA reads as TGTGCCAGCAGCGTAGTGACAGGCCGGTCCTACTACGAGCAGTACTTC. This chain joins TRBV2 and TRBJ2-7, with D perhaps TRBD1 (6 bases). The CDR3 is made up of 16 amino acids. Germline V gives CDR1 SNHLY, CDR2 FYNNEI. V was clipped by 6 bases and J by 3 bases, with 21 bases between them.

V usage is TRBV9 and J usage is TRBJ2-2; D is perhaps TRBD2 (6 bases). The CDR3 length is 15 residues. Trimming shortened V by 0 bases and J by 0 bases, and 6 bases separated the two germline ends. Germline V gene data show CDR1 as SGDLS and CDR2 as YYNGEE. The CDR3, as DNA: TGTGCCAGCAGCGTAGGCGGGGCGAACACCGGGGAGCTGTTTTTT. Residues: CASSVGGANTGELFF.

The DNA of the CDR3 is TGCGCCAGCAGAAGGACAGATTCAGATACGCAGTATTTT. Protein: CASRRTDSDTQYF. The chain is built from TRBV4-1 and TRBJ2-3; D perhaps matches TRBD1 (6 bases). The germline gives CDR1 MGHRA, CDR2 YSYEKL. V lost 6 bases and J 4 bases, leaving 11 bases between the germline ends. The CDR3 is made up of 13 amino acids.

The chain carries TRBV19 and TRBJ1-5; 8 bases map to TRBD1. The CDR3 contains 14 residues. Germline values: CDR1 LNHDA, CDR2 SQIVND (reference sequence). With V trimmed by 6 bases and J by 3 bases, 4 bases remained unmatched. The CDR3: CASRTGQANQPQHF. Written as DNA, the CDR3 is TGTGCCAGTAGAACGGGACAGGCCAATCAGCCCCAGCATTTT.

The gene calls are TRBV2 and TRBJ1-1; D remains ambiguous. CDR3 size: 14 residues. Germline lookup yields CDR1 SNHLY and CDR2 FYNNEI. V lost 2 bases to trimming and J lost 6 bases, with 13 bases between them. CDR3 sequence reads: CASSEYSGMAEAFF. CDR3 nucleotides: TGTGCCAGCAGTGAATACTCGGGGATGGCTGAAGCTTTCTTT.

The chain couples TRBV21-1 to TRBJ1-6; whether TRBD1, the table's D call, matches the DNA was not checked. TRBV21-1 is a listed pseudogene. CDR3 length: 18 residues. The DNA for the CDR3 is TGTGCCAGCAGCAAAGTTGAGGCAGGGGGCTCCTATAATTCACCCCTCCACTTT. Translated: CASSKVEAGGSYNSPLHF.

The chain combines TRBV27 with TRBJ2-1; no definite D call. With 2 bases removed from V and 0 bases from J, the gap between germline ends came to 5 bases. The length of the CDR3 is 14 residues. Per germline, CDR1 MNHEY and CDR2 SMNVEV (reference sequence). CDR3 DNA: TGTGCCAGCAGTTTACGGGTCTCCTACAATGAGCAGTTCTTC. This translates into CASSLRVSYNEQFF.